This TCR beta chain is drawn from a study of OX40 agonist ivuxolimab in advanced cancers. The wider study: The treatment was a fully human IgG2 OX40 agonist, ivuxolimab.

The table came from immunoSEQ multiplex PCR; TCRdb's copy has only in-frame clones and leaves some out. The table lists around 71,000 clones, 86% of them singletons. Germline V lookup: CDR1 SGHTS, CDR2 YDEGEE. This CDR3 has 15 residues. Trimming removed 1 base at V and 2 bases at J, with 10 bases between. This clonotype was sampled from an adult with an advanced solid tumor such as melanoma, head and neck, liver or kidney cancer. The rearrangement uses TRBV5-8 and TRBJ2-1; maybe TRBD2 (6 bases). The specimen comprised CD4+ or CD8+ T cells sorted from blood, sampled in a trial of the OX40 agonist ivuxolimab. Written as DNA, the CDR3 is TGTGCCAGCAGCTTGAACGGACTAACCTACAATGAGCAGTTCTTC. This codes for CASSLNGLTYNEQFF.